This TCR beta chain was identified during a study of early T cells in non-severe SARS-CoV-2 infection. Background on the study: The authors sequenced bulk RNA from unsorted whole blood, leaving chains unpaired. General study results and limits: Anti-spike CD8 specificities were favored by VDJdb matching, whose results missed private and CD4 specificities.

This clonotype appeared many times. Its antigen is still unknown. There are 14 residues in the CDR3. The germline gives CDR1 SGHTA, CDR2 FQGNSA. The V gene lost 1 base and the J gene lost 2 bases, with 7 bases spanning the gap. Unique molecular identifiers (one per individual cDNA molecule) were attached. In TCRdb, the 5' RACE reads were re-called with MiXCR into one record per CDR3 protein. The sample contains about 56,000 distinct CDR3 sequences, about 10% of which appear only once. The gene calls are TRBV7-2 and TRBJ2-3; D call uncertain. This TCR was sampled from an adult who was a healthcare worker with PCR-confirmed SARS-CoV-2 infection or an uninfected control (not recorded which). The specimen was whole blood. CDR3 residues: CASSLVGLTDTQYF. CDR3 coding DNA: TGTGCCAGCAGCTTAGTAGGCCTCACAGATACGCAGTATTTT.